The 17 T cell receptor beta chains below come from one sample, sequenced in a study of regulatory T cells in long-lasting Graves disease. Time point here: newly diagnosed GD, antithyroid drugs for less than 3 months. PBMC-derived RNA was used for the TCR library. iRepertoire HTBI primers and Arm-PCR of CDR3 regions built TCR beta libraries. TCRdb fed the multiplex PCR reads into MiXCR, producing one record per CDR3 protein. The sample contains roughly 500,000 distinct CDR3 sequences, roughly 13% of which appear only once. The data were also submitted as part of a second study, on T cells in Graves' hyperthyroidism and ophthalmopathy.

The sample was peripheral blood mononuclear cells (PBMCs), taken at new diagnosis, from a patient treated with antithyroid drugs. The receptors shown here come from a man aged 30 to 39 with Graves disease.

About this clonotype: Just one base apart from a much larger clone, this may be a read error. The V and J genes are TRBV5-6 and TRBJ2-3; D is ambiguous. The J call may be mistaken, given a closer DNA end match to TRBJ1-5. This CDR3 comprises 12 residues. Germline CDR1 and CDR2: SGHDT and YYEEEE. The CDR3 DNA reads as TGTGCCAGCAGCTTGCCGGTTGATACGCAGCATTTT. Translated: CASSLPVDTQHF.

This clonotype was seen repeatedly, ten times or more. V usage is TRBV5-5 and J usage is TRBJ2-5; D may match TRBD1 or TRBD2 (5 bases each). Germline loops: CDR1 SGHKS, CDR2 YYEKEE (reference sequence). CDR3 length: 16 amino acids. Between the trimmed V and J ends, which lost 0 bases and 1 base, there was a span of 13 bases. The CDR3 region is CASSLGGMGFQETQYF. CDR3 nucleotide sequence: TGTGCCAGCAGCTTGGGGGGGATGGGGTTCCAAGAGACCCAGTACTTC.

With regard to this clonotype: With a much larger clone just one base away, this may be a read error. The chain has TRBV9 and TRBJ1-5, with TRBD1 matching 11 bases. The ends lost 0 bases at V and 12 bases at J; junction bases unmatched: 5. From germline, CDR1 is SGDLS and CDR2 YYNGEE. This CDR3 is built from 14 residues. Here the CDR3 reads CASSVGGGTGGQHF. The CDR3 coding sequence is TGTGCCAGCAGCGTAGGAGGGGGGACAGGGGGCCAGCATTTT.

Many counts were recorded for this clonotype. CDR3 DNA: TGTGCCAGCAGGGACAGGGAAGAGACCCAGTACTTC. The encoded protein is CASRDREETQYF. The chain combines TRBV25-1 with TRBJ2-5, with 8 bases identical to TRBD1. Germline-derived CDR1 and CDR2 are MGHDK and SYGVNS. V shed 6 bases and J 3 bases; nucleotides not matched to a gene: 0. The CDR3 is made up of 12 amino acids. Full variable domain (remainder filled in from reference TRBV25-1 and TRBJ2-5): EADIYQTPRYLVIGTGKKITLECSQTMGHDKMYWYQQDPGMELHLIHYSYGVNSTEKGDLSSESTVSRIRTEHFPLTLESARPSHTSQYLCASRDREETQYFGPGTRLLVL.

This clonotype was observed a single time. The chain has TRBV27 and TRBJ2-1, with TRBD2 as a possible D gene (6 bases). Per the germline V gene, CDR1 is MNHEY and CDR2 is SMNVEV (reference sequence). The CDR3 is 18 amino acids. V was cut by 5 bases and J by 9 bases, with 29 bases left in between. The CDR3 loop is CASSPNSRGIIGHSEQFF. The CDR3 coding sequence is TGTGCCAGCAGTCCGAACTCTCGGGGGATAATTGGTCACAGTGAGCAGTTCTTC.

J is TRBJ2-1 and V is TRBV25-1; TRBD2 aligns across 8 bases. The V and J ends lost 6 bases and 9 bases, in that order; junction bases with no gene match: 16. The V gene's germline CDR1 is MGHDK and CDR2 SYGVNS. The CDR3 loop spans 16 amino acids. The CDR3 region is CASSHIRGGGAGEQFF. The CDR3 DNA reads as TGTGCCAGCAGCCATATCCGGGGGGGAGGCGCGGGTGAGCAGTTCTTC.

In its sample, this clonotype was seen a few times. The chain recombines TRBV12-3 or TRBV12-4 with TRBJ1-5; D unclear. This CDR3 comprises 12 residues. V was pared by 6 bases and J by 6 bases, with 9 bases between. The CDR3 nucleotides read TGTGCCAGCAGGTCGGCGGGTCAGCCCCAGCATTTT. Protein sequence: CASRSAGQPQHF.

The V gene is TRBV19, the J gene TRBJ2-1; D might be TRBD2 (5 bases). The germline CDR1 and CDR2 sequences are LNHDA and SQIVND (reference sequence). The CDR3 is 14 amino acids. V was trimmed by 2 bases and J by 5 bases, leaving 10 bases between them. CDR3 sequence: CASSIRSTNNEQFF. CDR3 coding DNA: TGTGCCAGTAGTATAAGGTCGACTAACAATGAGCAGTTCTTC.

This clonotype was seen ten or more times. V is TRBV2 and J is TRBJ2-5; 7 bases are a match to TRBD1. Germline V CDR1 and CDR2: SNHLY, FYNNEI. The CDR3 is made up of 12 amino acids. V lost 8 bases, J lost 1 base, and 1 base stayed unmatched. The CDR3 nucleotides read TGTGCCAGCGGACAGGCCCAAGAGACCCAGTACTTC. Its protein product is CASGQAQETQYF.

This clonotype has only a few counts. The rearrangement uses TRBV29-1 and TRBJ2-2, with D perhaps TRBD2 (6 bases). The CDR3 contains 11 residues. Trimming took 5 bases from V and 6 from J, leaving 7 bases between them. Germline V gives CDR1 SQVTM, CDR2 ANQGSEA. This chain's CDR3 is CSVRGSGELFF. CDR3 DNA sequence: TGCAGCGTTCGGGGGTCCGGGGAGCTGTTTTTT.

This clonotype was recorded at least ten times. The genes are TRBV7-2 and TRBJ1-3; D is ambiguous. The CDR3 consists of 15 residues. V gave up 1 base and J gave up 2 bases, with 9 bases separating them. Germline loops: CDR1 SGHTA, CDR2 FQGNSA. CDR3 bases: TGTGCCAGCAGCTTAGTCCATCAAACTGGAAACACCATATATTTT. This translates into CASSLVHQTGNTIYF.

CDR3 DNA: TGTGCCAGCGGCGGACTAGCGGGACCCGGGGAGCTGTTTTTT. Translation gives CASGGLAGPGELFF. This chain uses TRBV6-1 with TRBJ2-2; 12 bases align to TRBD2. The CDR3 is 14 amino acids. The germline V gene encodes CDR1 MNHNS and CDR2 SASEGT. The V and J ends lost 8 bases and 6 bases, in that order; junction bases with no gene match: 4.

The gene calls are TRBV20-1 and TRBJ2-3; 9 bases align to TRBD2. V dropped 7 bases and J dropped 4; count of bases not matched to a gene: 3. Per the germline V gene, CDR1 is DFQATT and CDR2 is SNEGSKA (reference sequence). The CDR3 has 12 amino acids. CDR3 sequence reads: CSEGGGADTQYF. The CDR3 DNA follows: TGCAGTGAGGGCGGGGGGGCAGATACGCAGTATTTT.

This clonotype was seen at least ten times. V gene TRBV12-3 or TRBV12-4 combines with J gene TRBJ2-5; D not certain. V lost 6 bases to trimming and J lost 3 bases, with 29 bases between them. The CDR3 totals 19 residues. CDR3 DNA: TGTGCCAGCAGCCCCCGCTGGGCCCGTGGGCGGACCGAAGAAGAGACCCAGTACTTC. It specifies CASSPRWARGRTEEETQYF.

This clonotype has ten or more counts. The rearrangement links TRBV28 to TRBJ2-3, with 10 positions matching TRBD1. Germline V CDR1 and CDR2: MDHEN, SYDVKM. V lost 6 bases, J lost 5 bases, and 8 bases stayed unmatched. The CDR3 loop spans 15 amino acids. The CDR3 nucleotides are TGTGCCAGCAGCTCTCGACAGGGGGCTAAAGATACGCAGTATTTT. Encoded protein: CASSSRQGAKDTQYF.

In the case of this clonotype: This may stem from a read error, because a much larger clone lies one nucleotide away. The CDR3 DNA follows: TGCGGTGCTGACCCCGCCGGCAGGGAGGGCGAGCAGTACTTC. Translating gives CGADPAGREGEQYF. The V gene is TRBV20-1, the J gene TRBJ2-7, with TRBD2 matching 7 bases. Germline V CDR1 and CDR2: DFQATT, SNEGSKA (reference sequence). The CDR3 runs 14 residues.

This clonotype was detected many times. In DNA, the CDR3 is TGTGCCAGCAGCTCAAACTTTCGGAATTCACCCCTCCACTTT. Its protein product is CASSSNFRNSPLHF. The rearrangement joins TRBV28 to TRBJ1-6; D uncertain. V lost 6 bases and J lost 7, with 13 bases in between. The CDR3 contains 14 residues. Germline loops: CDR1 MDHEN, CDR2 SYDVKM.